This T cell receptor (beta chain) was sequenced in a study of T cell responses to AZD1222 COVID-19 vaccine. Study results and caveats: Epitopes outside B.1.351 and B.1.1.7 mutated regions reportedly drew nearly half of spike TCRs.

Germline CDR1 LGHDT, CDR2 YNNKEL (reference sequence). The CDR3 covers 13 residues. V was pared by 1 base and J by 5 bases, with 6 bases between. About this clone itself: What it binds is not known.

Profiled with immunoSEQ multiplex PCR; TCRdb holds only in-frame clones, not every one. The data contain roughly 70,000 clones, 70% to 90% of them singletons. The source was peripheral blood, collected 28 days after the second AZD1222 dose. The chain is built from TRBV3-1 (or the pseudogene TRBV3-2) and TRBJ1-5, with unresolved D. The receptor comes from an adult who received the AZD1222 COVID-19 vaccine. The CDR3, as DNA: TGTGCCAGCAGCCAAGTGGGGTATCAGCCCCAGCATTTT. Its translation is CASSQVGYQPQHF.